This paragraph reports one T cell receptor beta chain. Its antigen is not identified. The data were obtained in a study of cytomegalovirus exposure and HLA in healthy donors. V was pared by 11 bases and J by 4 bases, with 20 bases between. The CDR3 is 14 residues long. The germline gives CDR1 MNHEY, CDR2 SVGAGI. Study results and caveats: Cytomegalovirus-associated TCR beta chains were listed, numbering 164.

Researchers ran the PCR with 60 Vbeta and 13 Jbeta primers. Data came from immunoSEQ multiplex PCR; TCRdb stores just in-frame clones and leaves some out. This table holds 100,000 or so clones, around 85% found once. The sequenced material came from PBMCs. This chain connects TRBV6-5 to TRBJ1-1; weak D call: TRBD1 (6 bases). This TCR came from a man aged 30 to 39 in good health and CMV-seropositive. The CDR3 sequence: CASSFGGRVTEAFF. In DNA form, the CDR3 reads TGTGCCTCATCTTTCGGGGGGCGAGTCACTGAAGCTTTCTTT.